This record looks at one TCR beta chain sequence and its context. Germline V gives CDR1 SGHAT, CDR2 FQNNGV. The CDR3 contains 17 residues. With V trimmed by 0 bases and J by 8 bases, 8 bases remained unmatched. The data were obtained in a study of blood T cell repertoires in COVID-19. Looking at the study overall: Samples came from the United States, Italy and Spain, spanning acute and convalescent COVID-19.

Authors' data handling: How many nucleated cells were present was estimated from reference gene primer amplification. Assay: immunoSEQ multiplex PCR; the TCRdb copy retains only in-frame clones and omits some. V and J calls and clone size come straight from that table; D and trimming were deduced from the DNA. The sample contains about 260,000 clones, around 84% of which appear only once. Ages ranged from roughly 18 to 100 years, with residence in fewer than 25 US areas. Cohorts were based on clinical histories the participants reported. The sample was PBMCs or T cells enriched from blood (not recorded which). The V call is TRBV11-2, the J call TRBJ1-6, with 9 bases fitting TRBD1. The sequence was collected from a man aged 25-40 years with acute COVID-19. The CDR3 coding sequence is TGTGCCAGCAGCTTAGATTTCTCGGGACAGGGAGATTCACCCCTCCACTTT. This sequence encodes CASSLDFSGQGDSPLHF.